Following are 28 T cell receptor beta chains from one sample sequenced in a study of T cells in localized non-small cell lung cancer. Repertoires were generated with immunoSEQ multiplex PCR, while TCRdb's copy carries only in-frame clones and drops some. There are 70,000 to 85,000 clones in the sample; roughly 84% occur only once, and approximately 1.2% lies in the top ten. This sample comprised peripheral blood, obtained before any cancer treatment. These receptors all stem from a female donor at least 60 years old with stage I lung adenocarcinoma.

V usage is TRBV5-4 and J usage is TRBJ1-2; TRBD1 agrees at 7 bases. V lost 7 bases and J lost 5; bases outside the gene matches: 8. The length of the CDR3 is 13 residues. Germline V CDR1 and CDR2: SGHNT, YYREEE (reference sequence). The chain's CDR3 is CASRSGQTYGYTF. CDR3 coding DNA: TGTGCCAGCCGCTCGGGACAGACTTATGGCTACACCTTC.

V gene TRBV28 combines with J gene TRBJ2-3, with D perhaps matching TRBD1 or TRBD2 (6 bases each). The germline V gene encodes CDR1 MDHEN and CDR2 SYDVKM. Trimming shortened V by 5 bases and J by 0 bases, and 15 bases separated the two germline ends. The CDR3 is 16 amino acids. DNA for the CDR3: TGTGCCAGCAGTCTTAGGGGGGCTCAGAGCACAGATACGCAGTATTTT. Its protein product is CASSLRGAQSTDTQYF.

V and J are TRBV5-1 and TRBJ2-3; 9 bases are a match to TRBD2. V shed 7 bases and J 2 bases; nucleotides not matched to a gene: 8. Germline V gives CDR1 SGHRS, CDR2 YFSETQ. The CDR3 sequence is 15 residues long. In DNA, the CDR3 is TGCGCCAGCCAGACTCTAGCGGGGTACACAGATACGCAGTATTTT. This codes for CASQTLAGYTDTQYF.

The chain uses TRBV5-1 and TRBJ2-1; the D gene is possibly TRBD2 (5 bases). Trimming shortened V by 0 bases and J by 9 bases, and 10 bases separated the two germline ends. Germline V gene sequence: CDR1 SGHRS, CDR2 YFSETQ. This CDR3 spans 13 amino acids. The CDR3: CASSLVATSEQFF. DNA of the CDR3: TGCGCCAGCAGCTTGGTAGCGACGAGTGAGCAGTTCTTC.

The CDR3 loop reads CASSSGLAGGGTGELFF. CDR3 sequence (DNA): TGCGCCAGCAGCTCCGGACTAGCGGGAGGGGGCACCGGGGAGCTGTTTTTT. This chain links TRBV5-1 with TRBJ2-2; 15 bases match TRBD2. Germline CDR1 reads SGHRS; CDR2 reads YFSETQ. The V segment lost 3 bases and the J segment 4 bases; nucleotides outside the gene matches: 4. CDR3 length equals 17 residues.

The chain has TRBV4-1 and TRBJ2-3; unclear D gene. V was cut by 3 bases and J by 2 bases, with 6 bases left in between. The V gene's germline CDR1 is MGHRA and CDR2 YSYEKL. The CDR3 totals 13 residues. CDR3 loop: CASSQDATDTQYF. Here the CDR3 DNA reads TGCGCCAGCAGCCAGGACGCCACAGATACGCAGTATTTT.

The chain carries TRBV11-2 and TRBJ2-2; 8 bases line up with TRBD2. V was clipped by 1 base and J by 6 bases; unmatched bases: 4. The CDR3 extends over 15 amino acids. Germline V gene lookup returns CDR1 SGHAT and CDR2 FQNNGV. CDR3 protein: CASSLAALAAGELFF. DNA of the CDR3: TGTGCCAGCAGCTTAGCAGCACTAGCGGCCGGGGAGCTGTTTTTT.

The chain carries TRBV7-2 and TRBJ2-3, with TRBD1 identical over 9 bases. V was pared by 5 bases and J by 5 bases, with 14 bases of the junction left unmatched. From germline, CDR1 is SGHTA and CDR2 FQGNSA. This CDR3 region has 17 residues. CDR3 coding DNA: TGTGCCAGCAGCCCTCTCCGGGCGACAGGGGGAAAAGATACGCAGTATTTT. As protein: CASSPLRATGGKDTQYF.

This chain connects TRBV15 to TRBJ2-1; 7 nucleotides line up with TRBD1. Trimming took 5 bases from V and 6 from J; bases not matched to a gene: 10. Germline-derived CDR1 and CDR2 are LNHNV and YYDKDF (reference sequence). The length of the CDR3 is 15 residues. As DNA, the CDR3 is TGTGCCACCAGCCCTGACAGGGCACTAACCAATGAGCAGTTCTTC. Its protein is CATSPDRALTNEQFF.

This clone was counted between two and nine times. J is TRBJ1-1 and V is TRBV18; possibly TRBD1 for D (6 bases). The CDR3 has 14 amino acids. From germline, CDR1 is KGHSH and CDR2 LQKENI. Trimming shortened V by 2 bases and J by 5 bases, and 12 bases separated the two germline ends. The CDR3 loop is CASSPMGARTEAFF. The CDR3 DNA reads as TGTGCCAGCTCACCAATGGGGGCACGGACTGAAGCTTTCTTT.

This sequence joins TRBV9 and TRBJ2-2, with 12 nucleotides matching TRBD2. CDR3 length equals 18 residues. The V and J ends lost 4 bases and 6 bases, in that order; junction bases with no gene match: 13. In germline, CDR1 is SGDLS, CDR2 YYNGEE. The CDR3 loop reads CASSPGVLAGGISGELFF. In DNA form, the CDR3 reads TGTGCCAGCAGCCCAGGGGTACTAGCGGGGGGAATTTCCGGGGAGCTGTTTTTT. The whole variable domain, remainder taken from reference TRBV9 and TRBJ2-2, is DSGVTQTPKHLITATGQRVTLRCSPRSGDLSVYWYQQSLDQGLQFLIQYYNGEERAKGNILERFSAQQFPDLHSELNLSSLELGDSALYFCASSPGVLAGGISGELFFGEGSRLTVL.

This clone was detected once. J is TRBJ1-5 and V is TRBV28; D possibly corresponds to TRBD1 (6 bases). Per germline, CDR1 MDHEN and CDR2 SYDVKM. V gave up 5 bases and J gave up 4 bases, with 18 bases separating them. The CDR3 is 16 residues long. CDR3 in DNA: TGTGCCAGCAGTCCCAACAGGGTTGTCGGTAATCAGCCCCAGCATTTT. This gives the protein CASSPNRVVGNQPQHF.

V is TRBV5-1 and J is TRBJ2-2; 15 nucleotides line up with TRBD2. V shed 4 bases, J shed 3 bases, and the junction held 7 bases outside the gene matches. The CDR3 has 18 amino acids. Germline V CDR1 and CDR2: SGHRS, YFSETQ. The CDR3 DNA follows: TGCGCCAGCAGCCGAGGACTAGCGGGAGGGATGGACACCGGGGAGCTGTTTTTT. Translated, it gives CASSRGLAGGMDTGELFF.

This clone has only one observation. This chain joins TRBV7-6 and TRBJ2-3; no definite D call. The germline CDR1 and CDR2 sequences are SGHVS and FNYEAQ. Trimming removed 0 bases from V and 0 bases from J, with 4 bases in between. The length of the CDR3 is 14 residues. CDR3 bases: TGTGCCAGCAGCTTAGCGGGGAGCACAGATACGCAGTATTTT. This encodes CASSLAGSTDTQYF.

This chain joins TRBV25-1 and TRBJ2-1, with D hard to call. V shed 1 base and J shed 2 bases, with 3 bases lying between them. The CDR3 totals 13 residues. Germline V gene sequence: CDR1 MGHDK, CDR2 SYGVNS. CDR3 sequence (DNA): TGTGCCAGCAGTGAATCCCCCTACAATGAGCAGTTCTTC. Its protein product is CASSESPYNEQFF.

J is TRBJ2-1 and V is TRBV4-3; D gene uncertain. Looked up from germline, CDR1 is LGHNA and CDR2 is YSLEER. The CDR3 spans 12 residues. Deletions cut 2 bases from V and 9 bases from J, with 8 bases between. The CDR3 sequence is CASSQRSGEQFF. DNA for the CDR3: TGCGCCAGCAGCCAAAGGTCCGGTGAGCAGTTCTTC.

This clone came up once. The CDR3 region has the DNA TGTGCCAGCAGCCTGGGGGGCAGGGCTTACGAGCAGTACTTC. Protein sequence: CASSLGGRAYEQYF. The rearrangement links TRBV7-6 to TRBJ2-7; D assignment may be TRBD1 or TRBD2 (6 bases each). This CDR3 region has 14 residues. Germline CDR1 SGHVS, CDR2 FNYEAQ. Trimming took off 5 bases at V and 4 bases at J, with 15 bases between the two ends. Full variable domain (missing parts from reference TRBV7-6 and TRBJ2-7): GAGVSQSPRYKVTKRGQDVALRCDPISGHVSLYWYRQALGQGPEFLTYFNYEAQQDKSGLPNDRFSAERPEGSISTLTIQRTEQRDSAMYRCASSLGGRAYEQYFGPGTRLTVT.

This sequence joins TRBV4-3 and TRBJ2-1; no reliable D call. Between the trimmed V and J ends, which lost 1 base and 1 base, there was a span of 8 bases. This CDR3 comprises 15 residues. Per the germline V gene, CDR1 is LGHNA and CDR2 is YSLEER. CDR3 in amino acids: CASSQVYASYNEQFF. The CDR3 nucleotides are TGCGCCAGCAGCCAAGTTTATGCTTCCTACAATGAGCAGTTCTTC.

The rearrangement uses TRBV2 and TRBJ1-6; D ambiguous. The germline V gene has CDR1 SNHLY and CDR2 FYNNEI. Trimming took off 4 bases at V and 6 bases at J, with 10 bases between the two ends. CDR3 length: 14 residues. CDR3 sequence (DNA): TGTGCCAGCAGTGGATTATACGGTAATTCACCCCTCCACTTT. This gives the protein CASSGLYGNSPLHF.

The CDR3, as DNA: TGTGCCAGCAGTTCCCTCGGACAGGGCTATGGCTACACCTTC. Amino acids: CASSSLGQGYGYTF. The chain couples TRBV27 to TRBJ1-2; the match to TRBD1 covers 8 bases. This CDR3 comprises 14 residues. Germline-derived CDR1 and CDR2 are MNHEY and SMNVEV (reference sequence). V was clipped by 4 bases and J by 4 bases; unmatched bases: 5.

The genes are TRBV19 and TRBJ2-5; a weak D match, TRBD1 (6 bases). The CDR3 has 18 residues. V lost 5 bases and J 5 bases, leaving 27 bases between the germline ends. The germline CDR1 and CDR2 sequences are LNHDA and SQIVND (reference sequence). CDR3 nucleotides: TGTGCCAGTAGTGAGAGTCTGCTTCGGCAGGGGACCTTGGAGACCCAGTACTTC. Translating it yields CASSESLLRQGTLETQYF.

The J gene is TRBJ1-2, the V gene TRBV19; D call uncertain. CDR1 and CDR2 from the germline V gene are LNHDA and SQIVND (reference sequence). This CDR3 is 11 amino acids long. V lost 8 bases to trimming and J lost 0 bases, with 4 bases between them. The CDR3 sequence: CASAANYGYTF. The CDR3 nucleotides are TGTGCCAGTGCGGCTAACTATGGCTACACCTTC. Variable domain in full (rest from reference TRBV19 and TRBJ1-2): DGGITQSPKYLFRKEGQNVTLSCEQNLNHDAMYWYRQDPGQGLRLIYYSQIVNDFQKGDIAEGYSVSREKKESFPLTVTSAQKNPTAFYLCASAANYGYTFGSGTRLTVV.

The chain couples TRBV5-1 to TRBJ2-2; 10 nucleotides agree with TRBD2. Trimming at V came to 0 bases and at J to 6 bases, leaving 5 bases not matched to a gene. CDR1 is SGHRS, CDR2 YFSETQ, per germline. CDR3 length: 16 residues. Here the CDR3 DNA reads TGCGCCAGCAGCTTGGCGCGAGCGGGGGGGCCCGGGGAGCTGTTTTTT. Residues: CASSLARAGGPGELFF.

V gene TRBV6-6 combines with J gene TRBJ1-1; D unclear. V lost 5 bases, J lost 3 bases, and 7 bases lay in between. Germline lookup yields CDR1 MNHNY and CDR2 SVGAGI (reference sequence). CDR3 length equals 12 residues. In nucleotides, the CDR3 is TGTGCCAGCAGTACGTGGGACACTGAAGCTTTCTTT. Translating it yields CASSTWDTEAFF.

V gene TRBV5-6 combines with J gene TRBJ1-2, with TRBD1 identical over 7 bases. V lost 3 bases and J lost 4; bases outside the gene matches: 3. Per the germline V gene, CDR1 is SGHDT and CDR2 is YYEEEE. The CDR3 loop spans 13 amino acids. In DNA, the CDR3 is TGTGCCAGCAGCTCGACAGGGACCTATGGCTACACCTTC. Translation: CASSSTGTYGYTF.

This clone has a handful of counts. The V and J genes are TRBV28 and TRBJ1-2; tentative D call: TRBD1 (6 bases). This CDR3 is 12 amino acids long. Germline V gives CDR1 MDHEN, CDR2 SYDVKM. V was clipped by 2 bases and J by 5 bases, with 6 bases between them. The CDR3 DNA reads TGTGCCAGCAGTTTAACAGGGTATGGCTACACCTTC. Protein sequence: CASSLTGYGYTF.

Written as DNA, the CDR3 is TGTGCCAGCAGCTACGGGACAGGGGGGGAGTATGGCTACACCTTC. Translating gives CASSYGTGGEYGYTF. J is TRBJ1-2 and V is TRBV11-3; 11 nucleotides align to TRBD1. This CDR3 contains 15 residues. CDR1 SGHNT and CDR2 YENEEA come from the germline V gene. Losses at the gene ends were 4 bases for V and 5 bases for J; bases not matched to a gene: 6.

The chain employs TRBV11-2 and TRBJ1-1, with D perhaps matching TRBD1 (6 bases). This CDR3 is built from 14 residues. Germline V gives CDR1 SGHAT, CDR2 FQNNGV. Trimming stripped 0 bases from V and 5 bases from J, with 10 bases between. The CDR3 here is CASSLERGSTEAFF. The DNA of the CDR3 is TGTGCCAGCAGCTTAGAGAGGGGGAGTACTGAAGCTTTCTTT. The full variable domain, in which reference TRBV11-2 and TRBJ1-1 provide the parts outside the CDR3, is EAGVAQSPRYKIIEKRQSVAFWCNPISGHATLYWYQQILGQGPKLLIQFQNNGVVDDSQLPKDRFSAERLKGVDSTLKIQPAKLEDSAVYLCASSLERGSTEAFFGQGTRLTVV.